The T cell receptor (beta chain) described here comes from a study of blood T cell repertoires in COVID-19. Method: immunoSEQ multiplex PCR; TCRdb's copy keeps in-frame clones and lacks some. Counted here are some 260,000 clones, over 70% occurring once; the ten biggest clones make up 9.5% to 13%. Germline assignment: CDR1 MRHNA and CDR2 SNTAGT. The length of the CDR3 is 12 residues. Trimming at V came to 10 bases and at J to 2 bases, leaving 4 bases not matched to a gene. Input material: peripheral blood. The receptor was derived from a woman in her 70s with COVID-19, enrolled during active disease. The chain is built from TRBV6-4 and TRBJ2-7; 8 bases match TRBD1. CDR3 in DNA: TGTGCCATTCGGGACAGGCCCTACGAGCAGTACTTC. Translated, it gives CAIRDRPYEQYF.